The T cell receptor (beta chain) under discussion was sequenced for a study of blood T cell repertoires in COVID-19. Turning to the study itself: The United States, Italy and Spain were the sources of the acute and convalescent COVID-19 samples. The cDNA or gDNA used as material had been derived from T cells, B-cell-depleted T cells, or PBMCs.

Libraries were prepared by immunoSEQ multiplex PCR; TCRdb keeps only in-frame clonotypes and omits some of them. The sample yields about 200,000 clones, 75% to 90% seen once. The germline V gene has CDR1 LNHDA and CDR2 SQIVND (reference sequence). The junction had 4 bases not matched to a gene; V was cut back by 6 bases and J by 3 bases. There are 13 residues in the CDR3. Enrollees, about 18 to 90 years old, lived in fewer than 25 US areas. The sequence was collected from a woman younger than 45 who had been exposed to COVID-19. The sequenced sample was PBMCs or T cells enriched from blood (not recorded which). The gene calls are TRBV19 and TRBJ1-1; 7 bases line up with TRBD1. CDR3 coding DNA: TGTGCCAGTAGAGACAGGGCAGACACTGAAGCTTTCTTT. Its translation: CASRDRADTEAFF.